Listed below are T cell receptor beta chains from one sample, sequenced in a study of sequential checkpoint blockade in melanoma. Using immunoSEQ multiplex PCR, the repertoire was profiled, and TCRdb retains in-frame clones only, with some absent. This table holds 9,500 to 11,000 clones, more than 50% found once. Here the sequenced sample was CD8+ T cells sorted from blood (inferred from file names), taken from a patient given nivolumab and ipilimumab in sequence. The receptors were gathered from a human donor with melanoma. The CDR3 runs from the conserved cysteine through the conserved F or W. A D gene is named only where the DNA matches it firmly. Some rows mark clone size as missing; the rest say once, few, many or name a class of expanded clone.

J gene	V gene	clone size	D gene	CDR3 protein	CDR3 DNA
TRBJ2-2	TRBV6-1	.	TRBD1	CAISEDRKPSGELFF	TGTGCCATCAGTGAGGACAGGAAACCCAGCGGGGAGCTGTTTTTT
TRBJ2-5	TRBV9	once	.	CASSQFPGFIETQYF	TGTGCCAGCAGCCAATTTCCGGGGTTCATAGAGACCCAGTACTTC
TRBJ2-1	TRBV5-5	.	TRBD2	CASSLGGGLFF	TGTGCCAGCAGCTTGGGGGGGGGTTTGTTCTTC
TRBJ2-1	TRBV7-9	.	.	CASSPTGVGYNEQFF	TGTGCCAGCAGCCCTACGGGAGTGGGGTACAATGAGCAGTTCTTC
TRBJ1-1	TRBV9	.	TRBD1	CASSVEGQANTEAFF	TGTGCCAGCAGCGTAGAAGGACAGGCTAACACTGAAGCTTTCTTT
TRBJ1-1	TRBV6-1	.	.	CASSGDSMNTEAFF	TGTGCCAGCAGTGGAGACAGCATGAACACTGAAGCTTTCTTT
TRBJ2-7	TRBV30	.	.	CAWSVDPGVGEQYF	TGTGCCTGGAGTGTAGATCCGGGAGTGGGGGAGCAGTACTTC
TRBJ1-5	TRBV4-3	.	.	CASSQAAGNQPQHF	TGCGCCAGCAGCCAAGCTGCAGGAAATCAGCCCCAGCATTTT
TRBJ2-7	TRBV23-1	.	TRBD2	CASILRGTSGPHSYEQYF	TGCGCCAGCATCCTGAGGGGGACTAGCGGGCCCCACTCCTACGAGCAGTACTTC
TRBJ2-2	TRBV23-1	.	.	CASTPGGGGGELFF	TGCGCCAGCACCCCCGGAGGAGGTGGGGGGGAGCTGTTTTTT
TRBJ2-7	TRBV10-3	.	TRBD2	CAISRGGDEQYF	TGTGCCATCAGTCGCGGGGGAGACGAGCAGTACTTC
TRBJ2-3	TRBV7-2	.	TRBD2	CASSHWPGGTDTQYF	TGTGCCAGCAGCCACTGGCCCGGGGGGACAGATACGCAGTATTTT
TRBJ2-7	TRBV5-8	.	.	CASSPVNRDEQYF	TGTGCCAGCAGCCCCGTCAATCGCGACGAGCAGTACTTC
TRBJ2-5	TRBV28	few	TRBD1	CASSSKVGRLNDQGDVGETQYF	TGTGCCAGCAGTTCTAAGGTTGGTCGGCTCAATGATCAGGGGGACGTGGGAGAGACCCAGTACTTC
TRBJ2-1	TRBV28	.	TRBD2	CASSLTSGSHEQFF	TGTGCCAGCAGTTTAACTAGCGGGAGCCATGAGCAGTTCTTC
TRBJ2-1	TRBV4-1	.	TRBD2	CASSQDGLAGTSGNEQFF	TGCGCCAGCAGCCAAGATGGGCTAGCGGGAACCTCCGGCAATGAGCAGTTCTTC
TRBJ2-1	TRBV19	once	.	CASSMREYNEQFF	TGTGCCAGTAGTATGCGCGAATACAATGAGCAGTTCTTC
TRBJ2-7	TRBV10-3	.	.	CAISEPDSYPYEQYF	TGTGCCATCAGTGAGCCCGACTCCTACCCCTACGAGCAGTACTTC